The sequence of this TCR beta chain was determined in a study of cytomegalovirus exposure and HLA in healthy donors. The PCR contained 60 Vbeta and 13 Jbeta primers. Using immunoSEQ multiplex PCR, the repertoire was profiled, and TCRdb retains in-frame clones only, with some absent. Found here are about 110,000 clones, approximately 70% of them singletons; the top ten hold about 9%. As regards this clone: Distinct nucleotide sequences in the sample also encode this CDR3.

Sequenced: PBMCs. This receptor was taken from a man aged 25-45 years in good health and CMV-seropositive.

The CDR3 reads CASSLGALAGKETQYF. The CDR3 DNA reads TGTGCCAGCAGCTTAGGGGCACTAGCGGGGAAAGAGACCCAGTACTTC. V gene TRBV11-2 combines with J gene TRBJ2-5; 10 positions match TRBD2. With 1 base clipped from V and 3 bases from J, the junction kept 5 bases outside the gene matches. CDR3 length: 16 residues. Germline CDR1 reads SGHAT; CDR2 reads FQNNGV.